The TCR beta chain under discussion was sequenced for a study of regulatory T cells in long-lasting Graves disease. The TCR beta library used iRepertoire HTBI primers with Arm-PCR amplification of CDR3. Each CDR3 protein is one row after TCRdb ran MiXCR on the multiplex PCR reads. The sample includes about 500,000 distinct CDR3 sequences, roughly 15% of them seen just once. CDR1 and CDR2 (germline): SGHAT, FQNNGV. Between the trimmed V and J ends, which lost 6 bases and 5 bases, there was a span of 11 bases. The CDR3 loop spans 14 amino acids. Time point meaning: newly diagnosed GD, antithyroid drugs for less than 3 months. RNA isolated from PBMCs was used to make the TCR library. This sample was shared with a second study, whose subject was T cells in Graves' hyperthyroidism and ophthalmopathy.

This sequence originates from a man in his forties with Graves disease. The sequencing here drew on peripheral blood mononuclear cells (PBMCs), taken at new diagnosis, from a patient treated with antithyroid drugs. The chain links TRBV11-2 to TRBJ1-6, with D unresolved. The CDR3 bases are TGTGCCAGCAGAGTAACAGAGAATAATTCACCCCTCCACTTT. It encodes CASRVTENNSPLHF.